Listed here are 26 T cell receptor beta chains from one sample, sequenced in a study of cytomegalovirus exposure and HLA in healthy donors. Sequenced by immunoSEQ multiplex PCR; TCRdb stores in-frame clones only, minus some. The sample lists about 200,000 clones, 70% to 90% occurring once. Sequencing used PBMCs. The receptor source for this set is a woman younger than 35 in good health and CMV-seronegative.

The chain couples TRBV6-6 to TRBJ1-1; D is perhaps TRBD1 (5 bases). This CDR3 contains 13 residues. V was pared by 6 bases and J by 4 bases, with 12 bases between. Germline loops: CDR1 MNHNY, CDR2 SVGAGI (reference sequence). The CDR3 spells CASSQQGGTEAFF. In DNA form, the CDR3 reads TGTGCCAGCAGCCAGCAGGGCGGCACTGAAGCTTTCTTT.

For this clone: Other DNA sequences in the same sample also yield this CDR3. The rearrangement uses TRBV28 and TRBJ2-7; 7 positions match TRBD2. CDR1 and CDR2 from the germline V gene are MDHEN and SYDVKM. Trimming removed 2 bases from V and 2 bases from J; junction bases left unmatched: 0. CDR3 length equals 13 residues. The CDR3 loop reads CASSLGTTYEQYF. The CDR3 DNA follows: TGTGCCAGCAGTTTAGGGACTACCTACGAGCAGTACTTC.

V and J are TRBV5-1 and TRBJ1-1, with D uncertain. Germline values: CDR1 SGHRS, CDR2 YFSETQ. The V end was cut by 2 bases, the J end by 1 base, with 6 bases between. This CDR3 is built from 13 residues. CDR3 sequence (DNA): TGCGCCAGCAGCTTCGGAGAGAACACTGAAGCTTTCTTT. Encoded protein: CASSFGENTEAFF.

The chain is built from TRBV18 and TRBJ2-7; D not resolved. The CDR3 runs 14 residues. Trimming pared 0 bases from V and 5 bases from J, leaving 11 bases between. Per the germline V gene, CDR1 is KGHSH and CDR2 is LQKENI. CDR3: CASSPPSESHEQYF. Here the CDR3 DNA reads TGTGCCAGCTCACCACCGTCGGAGAGCCACGAGCAGTACTTC.

The chain is built from TRBV4-1 and TRBJ1-5; D perhaps matches TRBD1 (5 bases). Trimming removed 0 bases at V and 6 bases at J, with 15 bases between. Germline-derived CDR1 and CDR2 are MGHRA and YSYEKL. This CDR3 comprises 16 residues. The CDR3 nucleotides are TGCGCCAGCAGCCAAGATGGCGGCAGGGAGGTTCAGCCCCAGCATTTT. Amino acid sequence: CASSQDGGREVQPQHF.

About this clone: A much larger clone lies one base from this, so it may be a read error. Other DNA sequences in this specimen translate into the identical CDR3. The chain joins TRBV7-2 to TRBJ1-5, with D perhaps matching TRBD1 (5 bases). CDR1 and CDR2 from the germline V gene are SGHTA and FQGNSA. V was trimmed by 5 bases and J by 4 bases, leaving 9 bases between them. The CDR3 contains 13 residues. The CDR3 sequence is CASSLDSNQPQHF. The CDR3 nucleotides are TGTGCCAGCAGCCTCGACAGTAATCAGCCCCAGCATTTT.

The chain couples TRBV28 to TRBJ1-4, with a tentative D call TRBD1 (6 bases). CDR1 MDHEN and CDR2 SYDVKM come from the germline V gene. Trimming cost V 2 bases and J 5 bases, with 12 bases left between them. This CDR3 is 15 amino acids long. CDR3 DNA sequence: TGTGCCAGCAGTTTAGGGGGCGTGATAAATGAAAAACTGTTTTTT. Its translation is CASSLGGVINEKLFF. Supplemented by reference TRBV28 and TRBJ1-4, the full variable domain reads DVKVTQSSRYLVKRTGEKVFLECVQDMDHENMFWYRQDPGLGLRLIYFSYDVKMKEKGDIPEGYSVSREKKERFSLILESASTNQTSMYLCASSLGGVINEKLFFGSGTQLSVL.

The chain employs TRBV30 and TRBJ1-1; tentative D call: TRBD1 (5 bases). This CDR3 is built from 14 residues. V was cut by 3 bases and J by 1 base, with 12 bases left in between. In germline, CDR1 is GTSNPN, CDR2 SVGIG (reference sequence). The CDR3 here is CAWSSRGANTEAFF. DNA of the CDR3: TGTGCCTGGAGCAGCCGTGGGGCGAACACTGAAGCTTTCTTT.

V and J are TRBV30 and TRBJ1-2, with D tentatively TRBD1 (5 bases). From germline, CDR1 is GTSNPN and CDR2 SVGIG (reference sequence). Trimming stripped 4 bases from V and 8 bases from J, with 14 bases between. The CDR3 runs 12 residues. The CDR3 region is CAWTPGLGGYTF. The CDR3 nucleotides are TGTGCCTGGACTCCAGGGTTAGGAGGCTACACCTTC. Full variable domain (remainder filled in from reference TRBV30 and TRBJ1-2): SQTIHQWPATLVQPVGSPLSLECTVEGTSNPNLYWYRQAAGRGLQLLFYSVGIGQISSEVPQNLSASRPQDRQFILSSKKLLLSDSGFYLCAWTPGLGGYTFGSGTRLTVV.

V gene TRBV2 combines with J gene TRBJ1-4; D is perhaps TRBD1 (5 bases). V was shortened by 0 bases and J by 0 bases, with 11 bases between the two germline ends. The germline gives CDR1 SNHLY, CDR2 FYNNEI. CDR3 size: 17 residues. The CDR3 DNA reads TGTGCCAGCAGTGAAGCTGGACGGGGCTCAACTAATGAAAAACTGTTTTTT. Protein product: CASSEAGRGSTNEKLFF.

V is TRBV30 and J is TRBJ1-2; perhaps TRBD1 as D (6 bases). Germline lookup yields CDR1 GTSNPN and CDR2 SVGIG (reference sequence). The V and J ends lost 8 bases and 2 bases respectively, with 18 bases between them. The CDR3 loop spans 14 amino acids. The CDR3 DNA is TGTGCCCTGTGGGACATGGTGGCGAACTATGGCTACACCTTC. Translating gives CALWDMVANYGYTF.

This clone was counted only a few times. The V and J genes are TRBV2 and TRBJ1-1, with D uncertain. Germline lookup yields CDR1 SNHLY and CDR2 FYNNEI. CDR3 length: 13 amino acids. The ends were cut back, 5 bases at V and 2 bases at J, with 9 bases in the middle. The CDR3 DNA follows: TGTGCCAGCAGTCCCGGACGAAACACTGAAGCTTTCTTT. It codes for CASSPGRNTEAFF.

This clone appeared a few times. This sequence joins TRBV19 and TRBJ1-5; 8 nucleotides match TRBD1. Germline CDR1 and CDR2: LNHDA and SQIVND (reference sequence). After removal of 3 bases from V and 3 bases from J, the junction contained 4 bases not matched to a gene. This CDR3 spans 15 amino acids. CDR3 residues: CASSISRGPNQPQHF. The DNA for the CDR3 is TGTGCCAGTAGTATCAGCAGGGGGCCCAATCAGCCCCAGCATTTT.

The chain uses TRBV25-1 and TRBJ2-7, with D perhaps matching TRBD2 (6 bases). V was pared by 6 bases and J by 6 bases, with 9 bases between. CDR1 is MGHDK, CDR2 SYGVNS, per germline. CDR3 size: 11 residues. The CDR3 spells CASRGGAEQYF. The DNA of the CDR3 is TGTGCCAGCAGAGGAGGGGCCGAGCAGTACTTC.

The chain links TRBV25-1 to TRBJ1-1; 8 bases line up with TRBD1. V dropped 4 bases and J dropped 3; count of bases not matched to a gene: 7. The CDR3 has 15 residues. Germline-derived CDR1 and CDR2 are MGHDK and SYGVNS. The CDR3 loop is CASSAPETGDTEAFF. CDR3 DNA: TGTGCCAGCAGTGCCCCGGAGACAGGGGACACTGAAGCTTTCTTT.

The chain combines TRBV5-6 with TRBJ2-1, with 8 nucleotides matching TRBD1. This CDR3 is 15 amino acids long. CDR1 is SGHDT, CDR2 YYEEEE, per germline. The ends lost 4 bases at V and 7 bases at J; junction bases unmatched: 10. The CDR3 region has the DNA TGTGCCAGCAGCCACATCTGGACAGGGATGAATGAGCAGTTCTTC. Translating gives CASSHIWTGMNEQFF.

The chain couples TRBV29-1 to TRBJ2-7; 7 bases agree with TRBD2. The V gene's germline CDR1 is SQVTM and CDR2 ANQGSEA. The length of the CDR3 is 18 residues. V lost 1 base and J lost 3; bases outside the gene matches: 18. CDR3 DNA: TGCAGCGTTGAAGGTGGGCCTAGCGGAGGTTTACCGGACTACGAGCAGTACTTC. Its translation is CSVEGGPSGGLPDYEQYF.

The gene calls are TRBV9 and TRBJ2-7, with 12 positions matching TRBD2. The CDR3 extends over 15 amino acids. CDR1 and CDR2 from the germline V gene are SGDLS and YYNGEE. After removal of 4 bases from V and 4 bases from J, the junction contained 6 bases not matched to a gene. The CDR3, as DNA: TGTGCCAGCAGCCCGACTAGCGGGAGTGTGTACGAGCAGTACTTC. Translation: CASSPTSGSVYEQYF.

This rearrangement joins TRBV27 to TRBJ2-7, with a tentative D call TRBD1 (6 bases). The CDR3 runs to 13 residues. Germline-derived CDR1 and CDR2 are MNHEY and SMNVEV (reference sequence). The V gene lost 2 bases and the J gene lost 2 bases, with 7 bases spanning the gap. CDR3 nucleotide sequence: TGTGCCAGCAGTTTAACAGGGCCCTACGAGCAGTACTTC. Its translation is CASSLTGPYEQYF.

This clone was counted only a few times. The chain uses TRBV7-3 and TRBJ2-7; 11 bases agree with TRBD1. Trimming removed 4 bases from V and 6 bases from J; junction bases left unmatched: 11. Germline CDR1 reads SGHTA; CDR2 reads FQGTGA. The CDR3 covers 16 residues. The CDR3 spells CASSSSGGTGGSEQYF. CDR3 in DNA: TGTGCCAGCAGCTCATCGGGAGGGACAGGGGGAAGCGAGCAGTACTTC.

In DNA form, the CDR3 reads TGCAGCGCTAACAGGTTAGGAACTGAAGCTTTCTTT. It specifies CSANRLGTEAFF. The chain carries TRBV29-1 and TRBJ1-1; possibly TRBD1 for D (5 bases). Germline V gene sequence: CDR1 SQVTM, CDR2 ANQGSEA. The CDR3 has 12 residues. V lost 7 bases, J lost 5 bases, and 14 bases lay in between.

The rearrangement links TRBV5-1 to TRBJ1-2, with D maybe TRBD1 (6 bases). Germline V gene data show CDR1 as SGHRS and CDR2 as YFSETQ. The V end was cut by 2 bases, the J end by 0 bases, with 14 bases between. The CDR3 runs to 16 residues. CDR3 bases: TGCGCCAGCAGCTTCTTACAGGGCCAAGCTAACTATGGCTACACCTTC. Amino acid sequence: CASSFLQGQANYGYTF.

The chain uses TRBV6-1 and TRBJ2-2, with 10 nucleotides matching TRBD2. V lost 8 bases to trimming and J lost 7 bases; unmatched junction nucleotides: 7. The CDR3 covers 14 residues. CDR1 is MNHNS, CDR2 SASEGT, per germline. The CDR3 spells CASPGTSESGELFF. The CDR3, as DNA: TGTGCCAGCCCAGGGACTAGCGAAAGCGGGGAGCTGTTTTTT.

The rearrangement joins TRBV7-9 to TRBJ2-7, with unresolved D. Germline V gene lookup returns CDR1 SEHNR and CDR2 FQNEAQ (reference sequence). The CDR3 runs to 14 residues. Trimming shortened V by 2 bases and J by 2 bases, and 10 bases separated the two germline ends. The CDR3 DNA is TGTGCCAGCAGCTTACGACGAGCTCCCTACGAGCAGTACTTC. This codes for CASSLRRAPYEQYF.

V gene TRBV27 combines with J gene TRBJ2-3; D unclear. This CDR3 comprises 12 residues. CDR1 and CDR2 (germline): MNHEY, SMNVEV (reference sequence). The V end was cut by 5 bases, the J end by 6 bases, with 9 bases between. As DNA, the CDR3 is TGTGCCAGCAGTCCTCTAGGGGATACGCAGTATTTT. Protein sequence: CASSPLGDTQYF.

The V call is TRBV25-1, the J call TRBJ2-5; unclear D gene. The CDR3 sequence is 12 residues long. V was trimmed by 1 base and J by 5 bases, leaving 5 bases between them. From germline, CDR1 is MGHDK and CDR2 SYGVNS. The CDR3 DNA is TGTGCCAGCAGTGAATCATGGGAGACCCAGTACTTC. As protein: CASSESWETQYF.